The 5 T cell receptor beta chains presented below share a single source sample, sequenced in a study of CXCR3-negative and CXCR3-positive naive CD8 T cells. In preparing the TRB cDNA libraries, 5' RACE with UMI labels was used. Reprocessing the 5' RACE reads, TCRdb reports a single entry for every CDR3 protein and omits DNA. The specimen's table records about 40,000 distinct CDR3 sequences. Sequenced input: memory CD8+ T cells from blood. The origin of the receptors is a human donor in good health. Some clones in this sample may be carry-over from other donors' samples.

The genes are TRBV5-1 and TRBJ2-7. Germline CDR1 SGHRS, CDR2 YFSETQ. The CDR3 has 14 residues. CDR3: CASSLDDVSYEQYF.

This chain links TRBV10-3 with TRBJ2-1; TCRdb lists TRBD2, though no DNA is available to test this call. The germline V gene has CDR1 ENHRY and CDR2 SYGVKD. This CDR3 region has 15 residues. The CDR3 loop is CAISDQRDHYNEQFF.

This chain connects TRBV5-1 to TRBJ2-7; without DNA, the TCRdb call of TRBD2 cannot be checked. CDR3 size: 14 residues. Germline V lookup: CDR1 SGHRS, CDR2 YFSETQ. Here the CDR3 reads CASTLEGQPYEQYF.

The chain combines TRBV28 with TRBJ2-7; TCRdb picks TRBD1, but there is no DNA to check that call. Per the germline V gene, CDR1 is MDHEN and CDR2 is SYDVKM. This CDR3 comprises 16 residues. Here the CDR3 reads CASSQYRGSLSYEQYF.

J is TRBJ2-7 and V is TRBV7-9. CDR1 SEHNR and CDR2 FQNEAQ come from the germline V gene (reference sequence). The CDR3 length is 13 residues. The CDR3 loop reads CASSSGSTYEQYF.